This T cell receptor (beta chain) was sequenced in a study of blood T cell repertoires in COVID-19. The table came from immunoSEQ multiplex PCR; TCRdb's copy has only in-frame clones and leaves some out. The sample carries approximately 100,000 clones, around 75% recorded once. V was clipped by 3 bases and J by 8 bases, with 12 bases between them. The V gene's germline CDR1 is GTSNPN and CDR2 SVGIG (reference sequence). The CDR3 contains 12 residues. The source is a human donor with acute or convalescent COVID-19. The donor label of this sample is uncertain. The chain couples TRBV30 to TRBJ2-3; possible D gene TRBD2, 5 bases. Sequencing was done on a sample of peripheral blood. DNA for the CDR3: TGTGCCTGGAGAACCGGCGGAGGTACGCAGTATTTT. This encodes CAWRTGGGTQYF. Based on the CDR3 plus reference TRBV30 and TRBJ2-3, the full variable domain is SQTIHQWPATLVQPVGSPLSLECTVEGTSNPNLYWYRQAAGRGLQLLFYSVGIGQISSEVPQNLSASRPQDRQFILSSKKLLLSDSGFYLCAWRTGGGTQYFGPGTRLTVL.